This record covers a single T cell receptor (beta chain). Germline V gives CDR1 SGHAT, CDR2 FQNNGV. V dropped 4 bases and J dropped 5 bases, with 20 bases sitting between them. CDR3 length: 16 amino acids. The sample is drawn from a study of cytomegalovirus exposure and HLA in healthy donors. The study ran its PCR with 60 Vbeta and 13 Jbeta primers. The protocol was immunoSEQ multiplex PCR, while the TCRdb copy is restricted to in-frame clones and leaves out a portion. The sample lists about 140,000 clones, around three quarters occurring once. The gene calls are TRBV11-2 and TRBJ2-5; D perhaps matches TRBD1 (8 bases). Sequenced: PBMCs. The receptor was derived from a male donor in good health and CMV-seronegative. CDR3 sequence: CASSSGGAGGLETQYF. Here the CDR3 DNA reads TGTGCCAGCAGCTCGGGGGGAGCAGGGGGCTTGGAGACCCAGTACTTC.